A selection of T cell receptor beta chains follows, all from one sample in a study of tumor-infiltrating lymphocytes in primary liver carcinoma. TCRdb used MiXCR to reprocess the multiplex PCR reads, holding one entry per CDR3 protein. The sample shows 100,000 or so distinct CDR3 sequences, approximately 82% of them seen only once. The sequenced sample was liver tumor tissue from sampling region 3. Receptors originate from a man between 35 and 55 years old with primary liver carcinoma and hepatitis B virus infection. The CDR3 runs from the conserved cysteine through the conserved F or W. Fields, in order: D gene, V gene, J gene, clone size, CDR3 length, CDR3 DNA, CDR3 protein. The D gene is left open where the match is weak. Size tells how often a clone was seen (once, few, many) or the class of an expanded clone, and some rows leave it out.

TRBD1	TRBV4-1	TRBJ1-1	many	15	TGCGCCAGCAGCCCGATGACAGGGGGCTACACTGAAGCTTTCTTT	CASSPMTGGYTEAFF
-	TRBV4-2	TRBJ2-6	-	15	TGTGCCGGCAGACCCGGGACGTCTGGGGCCAACGTCCTGACTTTC	CAGRPGTSGANVLTF
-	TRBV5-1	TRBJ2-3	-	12	TGCGCCAGCAGCATGGGGGCGGGCACGCAGTATTTT	CASSMGAGTQYF
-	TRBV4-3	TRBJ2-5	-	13	TGCGCCAGCAGCCAAGTCCTAATGGCGGCCCAGAATTTC	CASSQVLMAAQNF
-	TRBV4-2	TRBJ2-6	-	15	TGTGCCAGCAGCCGTCAGGGGTTCGGGACCAACGTCCTGACTTTC	CASSRQGFGTNVLTF
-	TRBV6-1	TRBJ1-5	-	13	TGTGCCAGCGCTAGCGTCCTTGGCGGGACCCAGCATTTT	CASASVLGGTQHF
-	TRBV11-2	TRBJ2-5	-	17	TGTGTCAACAGCTCATACCCGAGGGTAGCGACACAAGAGACCCAGTACTTC	CVNSSYPRVATQETQYF
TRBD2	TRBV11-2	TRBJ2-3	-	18	TGTGCCAGCAGCTCCTTGGCGCTAGCGGGAGCTAGCCCAGATAGGCAGTATTTT	CASSSLALAGASPDRQYF
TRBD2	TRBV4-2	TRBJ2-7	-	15	TGTGCCAGCACCCAAGATGGCGGGAGGGACAACGAGCAGTACTTC	CASTQDGGRDNEQYF
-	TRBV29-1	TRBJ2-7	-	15	TGCAGCGTTCCGAGTGGATGGGGGGTGCCCTATGAGCAGTACTTC	CSVPSGWGVPYEQYF
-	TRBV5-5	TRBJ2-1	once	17	TGTGCCAGCAGCCGGGCTCTAGGCCTAGCTGGAGATAATGACCAGTTCTTC	CASSRALGLAGDNDQFF
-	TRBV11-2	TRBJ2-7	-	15	TGTGCCAGCAGCTCCGGACGGCTTTGCGCGCACAAGCAGTACTTC	CASSSGRLCAHKQYF
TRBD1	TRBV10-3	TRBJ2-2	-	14	TGTGTCACCGTCGGGACAGGGAACACCGGGGAGCTGTTTTTT	CVTVGTGNTGELFF
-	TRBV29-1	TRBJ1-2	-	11	TGCAGCGTTAGGGACCTCTATGGATACACCTTC	CSVRDLYGYTF
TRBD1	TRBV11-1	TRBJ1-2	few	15	TGTGTCAGCAGCCCGGGACAGGGTCGGTGCTATGGCTACACCTTC	CVSSPGQGRCYGYTF
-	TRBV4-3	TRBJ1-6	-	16	TGCACCAGCAGCTCCTGGGAAATGGGAAGGAATTCACCCCTCCACTTT	CTSSSWEMGRNSPLHF
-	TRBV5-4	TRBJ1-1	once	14	TGTGCCAGGAGCATGGGGGTCTTGAACACTGAAGCTTTCTTT	CARSMGVLNTEAFF
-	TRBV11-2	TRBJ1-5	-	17	TGTGCCAGCAGCTTAGAAGGGGCAACAGGGAGCATTCAGCCCCAGCATTTT	CASSLEGATGSIQPQHF
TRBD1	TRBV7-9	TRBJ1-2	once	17	TGTGCCATCAGCTCCCGACCCCAGGGGGGGCGCAACTATGGCTACACATTC	CAISSRPQGGRNYGYTF
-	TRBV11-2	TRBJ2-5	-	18	TGTGCTAGCAGCCCTAACTCAATCCAGGATACTGGGCGGGAGACCCAGTACTTC	CASSPNSIQDTGRETQYF
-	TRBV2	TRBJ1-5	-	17	TGTGCCAGCAGTGACGGGCCTGGGGGCGCGAGCAATCAGTCCCAGCATTTT	CASSDGPGGASNQSQHF
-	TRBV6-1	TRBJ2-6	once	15	TGTGCCAGCTGTGAAGCACAGGGTGGGACCAACGTCCTGACTTTC	CASCEAQGGTNVLTF
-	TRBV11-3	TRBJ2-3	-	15	TGTGCCAGCAGCCCTGGGGGAGGTGACACAGATATGCAGTATTTT	CASSPGGGDTDMQYF
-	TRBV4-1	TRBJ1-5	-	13	TGCGCCAGTAGTTTTGCTCTCGATAAGCCCCAGCATTTT	CASSFALDKPQHF
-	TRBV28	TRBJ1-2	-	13	TGTGCCAGCAGTGGGGTCCAGGGAAATGGCTACACCTTC	CASSGVQGNGYTF
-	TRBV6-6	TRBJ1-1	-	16	TGTACCAGCAGTTACGCCCCCGTGACAGGTGGGCCTGAAGCTTTCTTT	CTSSYAPVTGGPEAFF
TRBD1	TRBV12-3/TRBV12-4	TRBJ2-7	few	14	TGTGCCAGCAGGGGACAGGGACCCTCCTACGAGCAGTACTTC	CASRGQGPSYEQYF
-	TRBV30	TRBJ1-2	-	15	TGTGCCTGCCCAGGCTGGTCAGGGTCGGTGGATGGCTACACCTTC	CACPGWSGSVDGYTF
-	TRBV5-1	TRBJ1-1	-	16	TGCGCCAGCAGCTTTTTAGGCCAGGGGACGAACGCTGAAGCTTTCTTT	CASSFLGQGTNAEAFF
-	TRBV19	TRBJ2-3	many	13	TGTGCCAGTAATGTCGGGGACGCAGATACGCAGTATTTT	CASNVGDADTQYF
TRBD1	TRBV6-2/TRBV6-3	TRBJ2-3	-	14	TGTGCCATCAGTTACTCCACGACAGGGTTGGGTCAATATTTT	CAISYSTTGLGQYF
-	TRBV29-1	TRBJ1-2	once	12	TGCAGCGTTGACGGCGGAACCCATGGCTACACCTTC	CSVDGGTHGYTF
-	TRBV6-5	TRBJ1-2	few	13	TGTGCCAGCAATCGGGGACGGCGTGAGGGCTACACTTTC	CASNRGRREGYTF
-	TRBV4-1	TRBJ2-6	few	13	TGCACCAGCAGCCAAGTTGGTGCCTACCTCCTGACTTTC	CTSSQVGAYLLTF
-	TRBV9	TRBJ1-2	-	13	TGTGCCAGCAGCGTAGATAGTAACTATGGCTACACCTTC	CASSVDSNYGYTF
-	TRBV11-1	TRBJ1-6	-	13	TGTGGCAGCAGCCAGACACTGGTTTCATCCCTCCACTTT	CGSSQTLVSSLHF
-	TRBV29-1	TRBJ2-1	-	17	TGCTGCGTGACCGGGATGAGCGTGAGTGGGGAATACAATGAGCAGTTCTTC	CCVTGMSVSGEYNEQFF
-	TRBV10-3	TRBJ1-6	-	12	TGTGTCATCAGTAGGGGGGATTCACCCCTCCACTTT	CVISRGDSPLHF
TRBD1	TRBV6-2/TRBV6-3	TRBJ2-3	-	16	TGTGCCAGCAGCCCTCGACACACAGCGACAGGGCTTACGCACTATTTT	CASSPRHTATGLTHYF
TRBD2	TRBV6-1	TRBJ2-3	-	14	TGTGCCAGCAATGAAGGACTAGGGTCAGCTACGCAGTATTTT	CASNEGLGSATQYF
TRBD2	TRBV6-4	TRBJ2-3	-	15	TGTGCCAGCAGTTACTCTAGCGGGAGCATAGATACGCAGTATTTT	CASSYSSGSIDTQYF
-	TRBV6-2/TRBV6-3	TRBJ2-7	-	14	TGTGCCAGCAATCTCTGGGCGGGTCTCTACGAGCAGTACTTC	CASNLWAGLYEQYF
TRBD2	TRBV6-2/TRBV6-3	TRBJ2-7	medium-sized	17	TGTGCCAGCAGTTACGATGGGAGGACTAGCGGGATCTACGAGCAGTACTTC	CASSYDGRTSGIYEQYF
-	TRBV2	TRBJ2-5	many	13	TGTGCCAGCAGTGACAAGGGGCCCGAGACCCAGTACTTC	CASSDKGPETQYF
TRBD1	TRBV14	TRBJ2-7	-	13	TGTGCCAGCAACCGGACAGGAACGTACGAGCAGTACTTC	CASNRTGTYEQYF
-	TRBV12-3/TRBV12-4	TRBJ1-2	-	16	TGTGCCAGCAATTTAGGTGGCAGACCAAGAAACTATGGCTACATCTTC	CASNLGGRPRNYGYIF